This is a list of T cell receptor beta chains from one sample in a study of cytomegalovirus exposure and HLA in healthy donors. Assay: immunoSEQ multiplex PCR; the TCRdb copy retains only in-frame clones and omits some. Altogether roughly 70,000 clones are present, around two thirds being singletons, with the ten largest covering over 10%. The material sequenced was PBMCs. The receptors shown here come from a human donor in good health. CDR3s include the opening cysteine and the closing phenylalanine or tryptophan. D genes are given only for firm matches. Some rows mark clone size as missing; the rest say once, few, many or name a class of expanded clone.

V	J	size	D	CDR3	DNA
TRBV4-1	TRBJ1-1	NA	TRBD1	CASSQVLPRGGGGRNTEAFF	TGCGCCAGCAGCCAAGTGCTCCCCCGAGGGGGCGGTGGTAGGAACACTGAAGCTTTCTTT
TRBV27	TRBJ2-3	NA	NA	CASRQLAQSSTDTQYF	TGTGCCAGCAGGCAACTAGCTCAGTCCTCCACAGATACGCAGTATTTT
TRBV5-4	TRBJ2-5	NA	NA	CASSLDSYQETQYF	TGTGCCAGCAGTCTCGACTCGTACCAAGAGACCCAGTACTTC
TRBV11-2	TRBJ2-7	NA	TRBD1	CASSYLQGKSYEQYF	TGTGCCAGCAGCTACCTACAGGGGAAATCCTACGAGCAGTACTTC
TRBV5-1	TRBJ1-5	few	NA	CASSLTGRYQPQHF	TGCGCCAGCAGCTTGACAGGGCGATATCAGCCCCAGCATTTT
TRBV30	TRBJ1-3	once	NA	CAWSVQGRYSGNTIYF	TGTGCCTGGAGTGTACAAGGCAGGTACTCTGGAAACACCATATATTTT
TRBV19	TRBJ2-5	NA	TRBD1	CASSFGQGVAETQYF	TGTGCCAGTAGTTTCGGACAGGGAGTCGCAGAGACCCAGTACTTC
TRBV9	TRBJ1-5	NA	NA	CASSVGSSNQPQHF	TGTGCCAGCAGCGTAGGCAGTAGCAATCAGCCCCAGCATTTT
TRBV6-5	TRBJ1-2	NA	NA	CASSLAGGYYGYTF	TGTGCCAGCAGCCTGGCGGGGGGCTACTATGGCTACACCTTC
TRBV18	TRBJ1-1	NA	NA	CASSLQRGVNTEAFF	TGTGCCAGCTCACTTCAGCGGGGTGTGAACACTGAAGCTTTCTTT
TRBV28	TRBJ1-1	NA	NA	CASSLFYSHMNTEAFF	TGTGCCAGCAGTTTATTTTACAGCCACATGAACACTGAAGCTTTCTTT
TRBV29-1	TRBJ2-7	NA	NA	CSVEDRRVQYF	TGCAGCGTTGAAGATCGGAGGGTGCAGTACTTC
TRBV6-1	TRBJ2-2	NA	TRBD1	CASSATPGGSGTGELFF	TGTGCCAGCAGTGCGACCCCAGGGGGTTCGGGCACCGGGGAGCTGTTTTTT
TRBV5-4	TRBJ2-6	NA	NA	CASSLGGSGANVLTF	TGTGCCAGCAGCTTGGGAGGGTCTGGGGCCAACGTCCTGACTTTC
TRBV6-1	TRBJ1-2	NA	TRBD1	CASSDRDYTF	TGTGCCAGTAGCGACAGGGACTACACCTTC
TRBV13	TRBJ2-1	NA	TRBD2	CASSSKSGEGLAGRSGGSYNEQFF	TGTGCCAGCAGCTCCAAGTCCGGGGAGGGACTAGCGGGCCGTAGCGGGGGCTCCTACAATGAGCAGTTCTTC
TRBV6-1	TRBJ2-7	few	TRBD1	CASSLEDRAYEQYF	TGTGCCAGCAGTCTTGAGGACAGGGCCTACGAGCAGTACTTC
TRBV7-9	TRBJ2-1	NA	TRBD2	CASSSPGLAGNEQFF	TGTGCCAGCAGCTCTCCGGGACTAGCGGGGAATGAGCAGTTCTTC
TRBV10-1	TRBJ2-1	NA	NA	CASSHNRNEQFF	TGCGCCAGCAGCCACAACCGAAATGAGCAGTTCTTC
TRBV27	TRBJ1-2	NA	NA	CASSPTPVGWEAGYTF	TGTGCCAGCAGTCCGACGCCGGTGGGGTGGGAGGCTGGCTACACCTTC
TRBV30	TRBJ1-5	NA	NA	CAWSARGNQPQHF	TGTGCCTGGAGTGCCAGGGGCAATCAGCCCCAGCATTTT
TRBV6-6	TRBJ1-5	NA	NA	CASSYGTVSNQPQHF	TGTGCCAGCAGTTACGGAACAGTTAGCAATCAGCCCCAGCATTTT
TRBV5-1	TRBJ2-7	NA	TRBD1	CASSLGGQGLFEQYF	TGCGCCAGCAGCTTAGGGGGACAGGGGTTGTTCGAGCAGTACTTC
TRBV5-4	TRBJ2-1	NA	TRBD1	CASSLGGDRAHEQFF	TGTGCCAGCAGCTTGGGTGGGGACAGGGCCCATGAGCAGTTCTTC
TRBV5-6	TRBJ2-7	NA	NA	CASSLGGAPHYEQYF	TGTGCCAGCAGCTTAGGCGGGGCTCCCCACTACGAGCAGTACTTC
TRBV5-1	TRBJ2-7	NA	TRBD2	CASSLALAGGYEQYF	TGCGCCAGCAGCTTAGCGTTAGCGGGAGGCTACGAGCAGTACTTC
TRBV29-1	TRBJ1-2	NA	NA	CSVEDRTRGDYGYTF	TGCAGCGTTGAAGATCGGACCAGGGGAGACTATGGCTACACCTTC
TRBV5-1	TRBJ1-1	NA	NA	CASSLRAPGTEAFF	TGCGCCAGCAGCCTCAGGGCCCCCGGGACTGAAGCTTTCTTT
TRBV6-1	TRBJ2-3	NA	TRBD2	CASSDNPGGGPGADTQYF	TGTGCCAGCAGTGATAATCCCGGGGGAGGGCCTGGCGCAGATACGCAGTATTTT
TRBV9	TRBJ2-3	NA	TRBD2	CASSRTSGTSTDTQYF	TGTGCCAGCAGTCGGACTAGCGGGACTAGCACAGATACGCAGTATTTT
TRBV27	TRBJ2-1	NA	TRBD2	CASRLAGAYNEQFF	TGTGCCAGCAGACTAGCGGGAGCCTACAATGAGCAGTTCTTC
TRBV5-4	TRBJ1-2	few	NA	CASRIPGQANYGYTF	TGTGCCAGCCGAATCCCGGGACAAGCTAACTATGGCTACACCTTC
TRBV7-9	TRBJ2-7	NA	TRBD1	CASQGGTGGYEQYF	TGTGCCAGCCAAGGCGGGACAGGGGGATACGAGCAGTACTTC
TRBV2	TRBJ1-3	NA	NA	CASSVSSGNTIYF	TGTGCCAGCAGTGTTAGCTCTGGAAACACCATATATTTT
TRBV20-1	TRBJ1-2	NA	NA	CSATGEGYTF	TGCAGTGCTACCGGGGAAGGCTACACCTTC
TRBV6-6	TRBJ1-1	NA	TRBD1	CASSRTGGTEAFF	TGTGCCAGCAGTCGGACAGGGGGCACTGAAGCTTTCTTT
TRBV10-3	TRBJ1-1	NA	TRBD1	CAISHPDRGGNTEAFF	TGTGCCATCAGTCATCCGGACAGGGGAGGGAACACTGAAGCTTTCTTT